The next 13 T cell receptor beta chains were all read from a single sample in a study of Graves' ophthalmopathy and Graves' hyperthyroidism. RNA transcripts provided the template for amplifying TCR beta CDR3 regions. The authors performed first-round RT-PCR with HTBI primers and then a second-round multiplex PCR. TCRdb re-derived calls from the multiplex PCR reads in MiXCR, one entry per CDR3 protein. The profile shows around 400,000 distinct CDR3 sequences, around a fifth of them singletons. Sequencing was done on a sample of peripheral blood. The receptors here all came from a woman under 30 with stable Graves' hyperthyroidism.

A few counts support this clonotype. The chain links TRBV11-2 to TRBJ2-1; D is perhaps TRBD1 or TRBD2 (5 bases each). V was cut by 11 bases and J by 6 bases, with 17 bases left in between. The CDR3 is 13 residues long. Germline assignment: CDR1 SGHAT and CDR2 FQNNGV. The CDR3 DNA is TGTGCCGGGGCTACTAGTTTGTTCAATGAGCAGTTCTTC. This encodes CAGATSLFNEQFF.

Ten or more counts support this clonotype. The chain carries TRBV25-1 and TRBJ1-2, with D uncertain. This CDR3 comprises 13 residues. Per the germline V gene, CDR1 is MGHDK and CDR2 is SYGVNS. V lost 4 bases to trimming and J lost 11 bases, with 17 bases between them. The CDR3, as DNA: TGTGCCAGCAGTGCCCTAGTGAACGCCTTATACACCTTC. Translated: CASSALVNALYTF.

This clonotype was counted ten times or more. This chain links TRBV5-1 with TRBJ1-5; maybe TRBD1 (5 bases). The CDR3 extends over 15 amino acids. The ends were cut back, 0 bases at V and 7 bases at J, with 14 bases in the middle. Germline CDR1 and CDR2: SGHRS and YFSETQ. CDR3 sequence: CASSLDGGAGQPQHF. The CDR3 DNA sequence: TGCGCCAGCAGCTTGGACGGCGGGGCCGGACAGCCCCAGCATTTT.

V gene TRBV5-5 combines with J gene TRBJ1-2; TRBD1 might be the D (5 bases). V gave up 1 base and J gave up 5 bases, with 15 bases separating them. Germline CDR1 and CDR2: SGHKS and YYEKEE (reference sequence). The CDR3 consists of 15 residues. CDR3 amino acids: CASSLSQGGFYGYTF. Written as DNA, the CDR3 is TGTGCCAGCAGCTTGTCCCAGGGAGGATTTTATGGCTACACCTTC.

This clonotype was counted many times. The chain joins TRBV28 to TRBJ2-7, with TRBD1 matching 7 bases. Germline-derived CDR1 and CDR2 are MDHEN and SYDVKM. This CDR3 comprises 12 residues. V was pared by 5 bases and J by 7 bases, with 5 bases of the junction left unmatched. The CDR3 DNA reads TGTGCCAGCAGTCCCCGACAGGGTGAGCAGTACTTC. This codes for CASSPRQGEQYF.

V usage is TRBV7-3 and J usage is TRBJ1-3; no clear D. The CDR3 has 18 residues. Germline V CDR1 and CDR2: SGHTA, FQGTGA. V was cut by 1 base and J by 0 bases, with 16 bases left in between. The DNA of the CDR3 is TGTGCCAGCAGCTTAAATTCGTGGGGAAATGACTCTGGAAACACCATATATTTT. Translating gives CASSLNSWGNDSGNTIYF.

This clonotype appeared many times. The chain recombines TRBV5-1 with TRBJ1-1; D is unclear. CDR3 length: 15 amino acids. Germline V gives CDR1 SGHRS, CDR2 YFSETQ. Trimming cost V 5 bases and J 1 base, with 15 bases left between them. CDR3 sequence (DNA): TGCGCCAGCAGAATGGTATCAGGATCGAACACTGAAGCTTTCTTT. This encodes CASRMVSGSNTEAFF.

This clonotype was found many times. The chain recombines TRBV6-1 with TRBJ1-2, with D possibly TRBD1 on 6 matching bases. Between the trimmed V and J ends, which lost 10 bases and 8 bases, there was a span of 26 bases. Germline V gene data show CDR1 as MNHNS and CDR2 as SASEGT. The CDR3 contains 15 residues. The CDR3 DNA reads TGTGCCACCGACGGGGTCTCGACAGGCAAGAACGGCTACACCTTC. The encoded protein is CATDGVSTGKNGYTF.

This clonotype turned up a few times. This chain uses TRBV6-2 or TRBV6-3 with TRBJ2-7; 7 bases line up with TRBD2. The V segment lost 6 bases and the J segment 4 bases; nucleotides outside the gene matches: 15. The germline V gene has CDR1 MNHEY and CDR2 SVGEGT. This CDR3 is 16 amino acids long. Written as DNA, the CDR3 is TGTGCCAGCAGACCCTCGGGGGGTAGCGGAATTTACGAGCAGTACTTC. As protein: CASRPSGGSGIYEQYF.

This clonotype was recorded once. The gene calls are TRBV12-3 or TRBV12-4 and TRBJ2-5; D may be TRBD2 (5 bases). V was trimmed by 5 bases and J by 6 bases, leaving 10 bases between them. This CDR3 comprises 12 residues. This chain's CDR3 is CASSRREQTQYF. The CDR3 DNA sequence: TGTGCCAGCAGTCGTAGGGAGCAGACCCAGTACTTC.

The table lists this clonotype with many counts. The chain has TRBV28 and TRBJ2-5, with TRBD1 identical over 8 bases. Germline V gene sequence: CDR1 MDHEN, CDR2 SYDVKM. V was pared by 6 bases and J by 4 bases, with 10 bases of the junction left unmatched. This CDR3 comprises 15 residues. CDR3 nucleotide sequence: TGTGCCAGCAGCCGCCACGCAGGGGGCCTAGAGACCCAGTACTTC. It is translated as CASSRHAGGLETQYF. Supplemented by reference TRBV28 and TRBJ2-5, the full variable domain reads DVKVTQSSRYLVKRTGEKVFLECVQDMDHENMFWYRQDPGLGLRLIYFSYDVKMKEKGDIPEGYSVSREKKERFSLILESASTNQTSMYLCASSRHAGGLETQYFGPGTRLLVL.

This clonotype was found many times. Because it lacks the conserved phenylalanine or tryptophan at the end, this CDR3 is likely a read error. The chain carries TRBV20-1 and TRBJ2-4, with D possibly TRBD1 on 5 matching bases. Trimming pared 5 bases from V and 0 bases from J, leaving 8 bases between. Per the germline V gene, CDR1 is DFQATT and CDR2 is SNEGSKA (reference sequence). The CDR3 has 13 residues. CDR3 nucleotides: TGCAGTGCTGAAGGGGCAGCCAAAAACATTCAGTACCTC. Its translation is CSAEGAAKNIQYL.

This clonotype showed up many times. The genes are TRBV15 and TRBJ2-2; 10 bases agree with TRBD1. V shed 9 bases, J shed 4 bases, and the junction held 8 bases outside the gene matches. CDR1 is LNHNV and CDR2 is YYDKDF in the germline V gene (reference sequence). This CDR3 is 15 amino acids long. The CDR3 here is CATARDRGTTGELFF. As DNA, the CDR3 is TGTGCCACTGCCCGGGACAGGGGTACCACCGGGGAGCTGTTTTTT.